The rows below give T cell receptor beta chains drawn from one sample of a study of CXCR3-negative and CXCR3-positive naive CD8 T cells. TCRdb re-called the 5' RACE reads; every CDR3 protein appears as one record, without DNA. The sample table includes about 130,000 distinct CDR3 sequences. Sequencing input: naive CXCR3+ CD8+ T cells from blood. The receptors derive from a human donor in good health. Some clones in this sample may be carry-over from other donors' samples. CDR3s include the opening cysteine and the closing phenylalanine or tryptophan.

TRBJ2-7 TRBV6-2/TRBV6-3 CASSYSGGTAGEQYF
TRBJ2-1 TRBV29-1 CSVDEGINEQFF
TRBJ2-1 TRBV29-1 CSVELVSGVEGEQFF
TRBJ2-3 TRBV7-2 CASSSWGGDTQYF
TRBJ2-1 TRBV29-1 CSVDGLAGYNEQFF
TRBJ2-1 TRBV9 CASSLLYNEQFF
TRBJ1-1 TRBV14 CASSQVGPGQGNTEAFF
TRBJ2-2 TRBV6-4 CASSDSTDTGELFF
TRBJ2-1 TRBV29-1 CSVEDRGNEQFF
TRBJ1-5 TRBV7-8 CASSSRVPGNQPQHF
TRBJ2-7 TRBV7-9 CASSSIGVGGEEQYF
TRBJ2-7 TRBV15 CATGTLYEQYF
TRBJ1-5 TRBV5-1 CASSFNSNQPQHF
TRBJ1-2 TRBV5-1 CASSPLGAYYGYTF
TRBJ1-2 TRBV7-2 CASSDRLDYGYTF
TRBJ1-1 TRBV7-6 CASGQRVGKAFF
TRBJ2-1 TRBV2 CASSPGGPYNEQFF
TRBJ1-1 TRBV29-1 CSVEVTWGTEAFF
TRBJ2-1 TRBV2 CASSEYNSDEQFF
TRBJ2-7 TRBV19 CASRGGTSYEQYF
TRBJ2-7 TRBV5-1 CASSGEEGEQYF
TRBJ2-1 TRBV4-1 CASRSGPRSYNEQFF
TRBJ2-1 TRBV21-1 CASSKEWGHGHNEQFF
TRBJ2-2 TRBV4-1 CASSQGPAADTGELFF
TRBJ2-7 TRBV29-1 CSVVFSSYEQYF
TRBJ1-5 TRBV4-1 CASSQAGGQPQHF
TRBJ2-1 TRBV11-3 CASSPPSRKSYNEQFF
TRBJ2-7 TRBV7-7 CASSSGPHYEQYF
TRBJ2-2 TRBV3-1 CASSQAGDPPSSRWGELFF
TRBJ2-7 TRBV2 CASRTNYPSYEQYF
TRBJ2-7 TRBV27 CASRPLTGFHEQYF
TRBJ2-6 TRBV7-9 CASSITPLSGANVLTF
TRBJ2-3 TRBV28 CASSLYSDTQYF